This T cell receptor (beta chain) was documented in a study of vaccination and CD4 T cells after COVID-19. Overall study context: Each post-COVID sample was drawn after diagnosis, and the median interval was 101 days (range 35 to 161). Spike peptides, overlapping and drawn from SARS-CoV-2, HCoV-NL63, HCoV-OC43 and HCoV-229E, were used to stimulate cells.

The treatment here: roughly 10-day PBMC culture with coronavirus spike peptide pools or control peptides (ViraFEST assay). TCRs were sequenced by ViraFEST after antigen-specific T cells had been expanded with peptide pools. Whole-study results and caveats: Analysis covered relatively few convalescent patients and lacked any early post-infection timepoints.

Comment on this clonotype: Its antigen is not known.

This CDR3 region has 13 residues. The germline V gene encodes CDR1 DFQATT and CDR2 SNEGSKA (reference sequence). V dropped 1 base and J dropped 8; count of bases not matched to a gene: 6. Oncomine TCR Beta short-read sequencing was applied to DNA from cultured CD4+ T cells. TCRdb processed the PCR reads anew with MiXCR; each CDR3 protein has one entry. The table shows roughly 19,000 distinct CDR3 sequences, with just over 60% occurring only once. V is TRBV20-1 and J is TRBJ1-2, with TRBD1 matching 8 bases. The sequence derives from a human donor who had recovered from COVID-19. Specimen: CD4+ T cells from blood, cultured in vitro. The CDR3 coding sequence is TGCAGTGCTAGAGCCCAGGGGGCGATCGGCTACACCTTC. It encodes CSARAQGAIGYTF.